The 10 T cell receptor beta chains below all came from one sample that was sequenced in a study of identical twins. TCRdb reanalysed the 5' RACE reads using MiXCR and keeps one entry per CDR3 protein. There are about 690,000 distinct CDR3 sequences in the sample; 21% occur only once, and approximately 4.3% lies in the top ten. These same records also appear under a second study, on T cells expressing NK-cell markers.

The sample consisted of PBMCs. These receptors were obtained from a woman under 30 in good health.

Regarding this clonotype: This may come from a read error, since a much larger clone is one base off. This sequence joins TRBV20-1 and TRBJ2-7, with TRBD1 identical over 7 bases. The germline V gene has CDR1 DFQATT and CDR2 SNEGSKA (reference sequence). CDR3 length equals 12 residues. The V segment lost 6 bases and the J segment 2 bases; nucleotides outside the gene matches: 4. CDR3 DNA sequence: TGCAGTGCCGGGACAGTCACCTACGAGCAGTACTTC. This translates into CSAGTVTYEQYF.

The CDR3 is CASRPGLAERLAYEQYF. The CDR3 nucleotides are TGTGCCAGCAGACCAGGACTAGCCGAACGCTTAGCCTACGAGCAGTACTTC. The chain employs TRBV6-2 or TRBV6-3 and TRBJ2-7; 8 bases line up with TRBD2. J was trimmed by 2 bases and V by 6 bases; bases with no gene match: 15. This CDR3 is built from 17 residues. Germline V gene sequence: CDR1 MNHEY, CDR2 SVGEGT.

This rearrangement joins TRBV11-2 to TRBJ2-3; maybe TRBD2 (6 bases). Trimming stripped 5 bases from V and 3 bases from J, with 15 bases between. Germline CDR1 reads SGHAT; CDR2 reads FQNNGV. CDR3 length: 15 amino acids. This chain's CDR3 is CASSRLVFGTDTQYF. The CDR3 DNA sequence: TGTGCCAGCAGCCGACTAGTCTTTGGGACAGATACGCAGTATTTT.

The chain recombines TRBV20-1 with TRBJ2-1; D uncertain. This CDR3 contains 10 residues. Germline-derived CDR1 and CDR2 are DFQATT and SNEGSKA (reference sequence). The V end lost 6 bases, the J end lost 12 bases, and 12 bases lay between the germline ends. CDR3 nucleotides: TGCAGTGCCGGACCCCCCTTGCAGTTCTTC. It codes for CSAGPPLQFF.

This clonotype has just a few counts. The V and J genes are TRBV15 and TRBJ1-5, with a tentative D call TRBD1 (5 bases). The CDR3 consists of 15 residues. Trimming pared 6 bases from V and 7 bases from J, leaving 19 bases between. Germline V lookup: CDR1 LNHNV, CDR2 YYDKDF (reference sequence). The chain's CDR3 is CATSQRRQGGQPQHF. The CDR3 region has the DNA TGTGCCACCAGTCAGAGAAGGCAGGGCGGGCAGCCCCAGCATTTT.

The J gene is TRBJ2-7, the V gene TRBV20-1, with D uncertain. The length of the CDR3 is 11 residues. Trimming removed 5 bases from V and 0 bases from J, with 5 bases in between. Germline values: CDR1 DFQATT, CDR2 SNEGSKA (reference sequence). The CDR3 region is CSAESSYEQYF. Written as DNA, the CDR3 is TGCAGTGCTGAATCCTCCTACGAGCAGTACTTC.

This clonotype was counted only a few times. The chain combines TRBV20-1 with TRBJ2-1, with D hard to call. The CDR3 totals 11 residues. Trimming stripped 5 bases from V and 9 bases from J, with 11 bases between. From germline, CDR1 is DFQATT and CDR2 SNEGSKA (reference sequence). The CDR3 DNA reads TGCAGTGCTGGGCCCTGGCGTGAGCAGTTCTTC. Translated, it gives CSAGPWREQFF.

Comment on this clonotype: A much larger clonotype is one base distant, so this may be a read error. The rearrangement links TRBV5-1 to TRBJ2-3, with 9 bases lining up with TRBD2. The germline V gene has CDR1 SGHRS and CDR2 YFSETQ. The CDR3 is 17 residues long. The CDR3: CANSLAGGGAYADTQYF. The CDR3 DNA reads TGCGCCAACAGCTTGGCCGGCGGGGGGGCCTATGCAGATACGCAGTATTTT.

DNA of the CDR3: TGTGCCAGCAGTTTCAGAGGAGTGGTCGGGGGGTCGGGGAATGAGCAGTTCTTC. It is translated as CASSFRGVVGGSGNEQFF. V and J are TRBV12-3 or TRBV12-4 and TRBJ2-1; 7 bases are a match to TRBD2. With V trimmed by 3 bases and J by 7 bases, 18 bases remained unmatched. This CDR3 contains 18 residues.

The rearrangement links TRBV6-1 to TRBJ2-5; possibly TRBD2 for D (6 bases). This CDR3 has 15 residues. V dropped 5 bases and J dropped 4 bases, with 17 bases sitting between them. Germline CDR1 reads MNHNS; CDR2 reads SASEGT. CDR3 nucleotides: TGTGCCAGCAGTAGCCCTGGAGGGTCCAGAGAGACCCAGTACTTC. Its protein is CASSSPGGSRETQYF.